A single sample gave rise to the 15 T cell receptor beta chains below, sequenced in a study of vaccination and CD4 T cells after COVID-19. Treatment meaning: 10-day PBMC culture with coronavirus spike peptide pools or control peptides (ViraFEST assay). The assay that was used to sequence DNA from cultured CD4+ T cells was the Oncomine TCR Beta short-read assay. TCRdb independently ran MiXCR on the PCR reads; one entry per CDR3 protein. Of 20,000 to 25,000 distinct CDR3 sequences listed, roughly 45% are singletons. These receptors have no identified antigens. Source material: CD4+ T cells from blood, cultured in vitro. Receptor source: a human donor who had recovered from COVID-19.

The CDR3 region is CASSQAGTGNNYGYTF. CDR3 nucleotides: TGCGCCAGCAGCCAAGCGGGGACAGGCAATAACTATGGCTACACCTTC. V is TRBV4-1 and J is TRBJ1-2; 8 positions match TRBD1. The CDR3 runs to 16 residues. The germline V gene has CDR1 MGHRA and CDR2 YSYEKL. After removal of 1 base from V and 1 base from J, the junction contained 5 bases not matched to a gene.

The rearrangement links TRBV18 to TRBJ1-1; 9 bases are a match to TRBD1. The CDR3 is made up of 13 amino acids. Trimming took 6 bases from V and 4 from J; bases not matched to a gene: 3. Germline loops: CDR1 KGHSH, CDR2 LQKENI. CDR3 amino acids: CASSQTGGTEAFF. CDR3 in DNA: TGTGCCAGCTCGCAGACAGGGGGCACTGAAGCTTTCTTT.

The chain is built from TRBV20-1 and TRBJ2-1, with 7 bases aligning to TRBD2. Germline V gene sequence: CDR1 DFQATT, CDR2 SNEGSKA (reference sequence). The trim removed 6 bases at V and 8 bases at J, leaving 7 bases unmatched. The CDR3 has 12 amino acids. This chain's CDR3 is CSAGGGGDEQFF. The CDR3 DNA reads as TGCAGTGCAGGCGGGGGAGGCGATGAGCAGTTCTTC.

This clonotype was seen a few times. V and J are TRBV2 and TRBJ1-3, with D unresolved. Germline lookup yields CDR1 SNHLY and CDR2 FYNNEI. This CDR3 is 16 amino acids long. Trimming shortened V by 4 bases and J by 0 bases, and 13 bases separated the two germline ends. The CDR3, as DNA: TGTGCCAGCAGTGTCCAAGGACCCTTCTCTGGAAACACCATATATTTT. Translation: CASSVQGPFSGNTIYF. The full variable domain, rest sourced from reference TRBV2 and TRBJ1-3, is EPEVTQTPSHQVTQMGQEVILRCVPISNHLYFYWYRQILGQKVEFLVSFYNNEISEKSEIFDDQFSVERPDGSNFTLKIRSTKLEDSAMYFCASSVQGPFSGNTIYFGEGSWLTVV.

The V call is TRBV27, the J call TRBJ2-1, with D possibly TRBD1 on 5 matching bases. The V gene lost 7 bases and the J gene lost 9 bases, with 16 bases spanning the gap. This CDR3 comprises 13 residues. Per germline, CDR1 MNHEY and CDR2 SMNVEV (reference sequence). In nucleotides, the CDR3 is TGTGCCAGCACACCAGGGATTAGAGGTGAGCAGTTCTTC. Translating it yields CASTPGIRGEQFF.

This clonotype was counted between two and nine times. The genes are TRBV14 and TRBJ2-5, with D unresolved. The CDR3 is made up of 15 amino acids. Trimming took off 1 base at V and 7 bases at J, with 16 bases between the two ends. CDR1 is SGHDN, CDR2 FVKESK, per germline. The CDR3 region has the DNA TGTGCCAGCAGCCAAGGTCTAGGCAAAGATGGGACCCAGTACTTC. This translates into CASSQGLGKDGTQYF. The variable domain in full, completed from reference TRBV14 and TRBJ2-5, reads EAGVTQFPSHSVIEKGQTVTLRCDPISGHDNLYWYRRVMGKEIKFLLHFVKESKQDESGMPNNRFLAERTGGTYSTLKVQPAELEDSGVYFCASSQGLGKDGTQYFGPGTRLLVL.

A few counts support this clonotype. The chain carries TRBV27 and TRBJ1-1; D is unclear. Trimming cost V 3 bases and J 4 bases, with 9 bases left between them. The CDR3 length is 13 residues. CDR1 and CDR2 from the germline V gene are MNHEY and SMNVEV (reference sequence). The CDR3 reads CASSFKGSTEAFF. CDR3 nucleotides: TGTGCCAGCAGTTTCAAGGGAAGCACTGAAGCTTTCTTT.

This clonotype was recorded a few times. V usage is TRBV7-9 and J usage is TRBJ2-7; tentatively, D is TRBD1 (6 bases). V lost 5 bases and J 2 bases, leaving 16 bases between the germline ends. The germline gives CDR1 SEHNR, CDR2 FQNEAQ (reference sequence). The CDR3 runs 15 residues. The CDR3 protein is CASSPLTGQTYEQYF. CDR3 DNA: TGTGCCAGCAGCCCTTTGACGGGACAAACCTACGAGCAGTACTTC.

The chain combines TRBV7-8 with TRBJ2-4; D ambiguous. Per germline, CDR1 SGHVS and CDR2 FQNEAQ. The CDR3 is 15 residues long. V lost 3 bases, J lost 1 base, and 10 bases lay in between. Here the CDR3 DNA reads TGTGCCAGCAGCTTCTCTGGAACGGCCAAAAACATTCAGTACTTC. This sequence encodes CASSFSGTAKNIQYF.

The V and J genes are TRBV6-1 and TRBJ2-5; no clear D. The CDR3 covers 13 residues. Trimming removed 0 bases from V and 3 bases from J, with 5 bases in between. Germline V gene data show CDR1 as MNHNS and CDR2 as SASEGT. The CDR3 DNA is TGTGCCAGCAGTGAAGCTCTAGAAGAGACCCAGTACTTC. Protein: CASSEALEETQYF.

The V and J genes are TRBV27 and TRBJ2-2; 8 bases fit TRBD1. V lost 0 bases, J lost 3 bases, and 3 bases stayed unmatched. The germline V gene encodes CDR1 MNHEY and CDR2 SMNVEV (reference sequence). There are 16 residues in the CDR3. CDR3 loop: CASSLSRTGYTGELFF. In DNA, the CDR3 is TGTGCCAGCAGTTTATCTCGGACAGGGTACACCGGGGAGCTGTTTTTT.

The CDR3, as DNA: TGTGCCAGCAGTGATAAGGCCGGCGAGCAGTACTTC. Its translation is CASSDKAGEQYF. The rearrangement joins TRBV25-1 to TRBJ2-7; no clear D. Germline values: CDR1 MGHDK, CDR2 SYGVNS. The CDR3 is made up of 12 amino acids. V lost 3 bases and J 6 bases, leaving 9 bases between the germline ends.

In this sample, this clonotype turned up a few times. V gene TRBV5-1 combines with J gene TRBJ2-5; 7 nucleotides agree with TRBD1. In germline, CDR1 is SGHRS, CDR2 YFSETQ. J gave up 5 bases and V 1 base, and 5 bases lay outside the gene matches. This CDR3 has 14 amino acids. Here the CDR3 reads CASSLRQGRETQYF. CDR3 coding DNA: TGCGCCAGCAGCTTGAGACAGGGCAGGGAGACCCAGTACTTC.

This clonotype turned up a few times. The chain links TRBV4-2 to TRBJ1-2; TRBD1 agrees at 7 bases. The CDR3 length is 15 residues. Germline CDR1 LGHNA, CDR2 YNFKEQ. Germline trimming cut 2 bases from V and 4 bases from J; bases unmatched to any gene: 7. CDR3 amino acids: CASSQRQGRFYGYTF. CDR3 nucleotides: TGTGCCAGCAGCCAACGACAGGGAAGATTCTATGGCTACACCTTC.

This clonotype has just a few counts. The V and J genes are TRBV7-3 and TRBJ1-6; no clear D gene. Germline values: CDR1 SGHTA, CDR2 FQGTGA. The V gene lost 1 base and the J gene lost 10 bases, with 20 bases spanning the gap. This CDR3 region has 17 residues. This chain's CDR3 is CASSLNPAETGDSPLHF. The CDR3 nucleotides read TGTGCCAGCAGCTTAAACCCCGCCGAGACGGGCGACTCACCCCTCCACTTT. The full variable domain, completed using reference TRBV7-3 and TRBJ1-6, is GAGVSQTPSNKVTEKGKYVELRCDPISGHTALYWYRQSLGQGPEFLIYFQGTGAADDSGLPNDRFFAVRPEGSVSTLKIQRTERGDSAVYLCASSLNPAETGDSPLHFGNGTRLTVT.